This is a list of T cell receptor beta chains from one sample in a study of T cell responses to AZD1222 COVID-19 vaccine. Here immunoSEQ multiplex PCR was the method, and the copy in TCRdb shows in-frame clones only, minus some. The table includes 18,000 or so clones, roughly 91% detected once. Material: peripheral blood, obtained 28 days after the second AZD1222 dose. The receptor set was obtained from an adult who received the AZD1222 COVID-19 vaccine. The CDR3 runs from the conserved cysteine through the conserved F or W. Some rows have no size entry. The others give once, few or many, or a class for an expanded clone.

abundance	v_gene	CDR3aa
-	TRBV28	CASSFAGLDGYTF
-	TRBV7-9	CASSSGQSHLGTEAFF
once	TRBV27	CASRLSWGTGELFF
-	TRBV12-3/TRBV12-4	CASRRDTTDTQYF
-	TRBV6-5	CATRGSNQPQHF
few	TRBV14	CASSQTGTGGGRETQYF
-	TRBV10-2	CASSGRTQETQYF
-	TRBV6-5	CASSRAGDGYTF
-	TRBV5-4	CASSHNRGDEQFF
-	TRBV14	CASSPRGYNTGELFF
-	TRBV6-1	CASSEFGGGSQETQYF
-	TRBV7-8	CASSPRGELFF
-	TRBV7-9	CASSLSVEHDEAFF
once	TRBV2	CASGIVLNSPLHF
-	TRBV7-9	CASSLWGDQPQHF
-	TRBV10-3	CAISETGIYGYTF
-	TRBV4-1	CASSQQNRADTQYF
-	TRBV19	CASTTSSPAGAFF
-	TRBV13	CASSLGLGRSSTEAFF
-	TRBV11-2	CASSLGLIYNYEQYF
-	TRBV2	CASSRGLAGDGPYNEQFF
-	TRBV28	CARSVGGSLSYEQYF
-	TRBV5-6	CASSLGLAGVYEQYF
once	TRBV12-3/TRBV12-4	CASSQNNEQFF
-	TRBV12-3/TRBV12-4	CASSLRQAEAFF